This entry lists 10 T cell receptor beta chains sequenced from one sample in a study of CD8+CD57+ T cells in acquired aplastic anemia. In patients chosen for sequencing, flow cytometry had shown CD8+CD57+ cell expansion. The study profiled TCR beta VDJ and CDR3 using genomic DNA as template. TCRdb re-called the reads with MiXCR, one entry per CDR3 protein. The sample contains a few hundred thousand distinct CDR3 sequences, approximately 57% of which appear only once. Material for sequencing was sorted CD4+, CD8+, or CD8+CD57+ T cells (not recorded which) from PBMCs. The receptors come from a human donor with aplastic anemia.

The CDR3 protein is CASSLGKGNNEQFF. In nucleotides, the CDR3 is TGTGCCAGCAGCTTAGGTAAAGGGAACAATGAGCAGTTCTTC. This rearrangement joins TRBV7-6 to TRBJ2-1; D is undetermined. V shed 1 base and J shed 5 bases, with 9 bases lying between them. CDR3 length: 14 residues. Germline CDR1 reads SGHVS; CDR2 reads FNYEAQ.

This clonotype was observed at least ten times. The chain recombines TRBV3-1 with TRBJ2-2, with D unclear. V lost 4 bases and J 0 bases, leaving 9 bases between the germline ends. The CDR3 extends over 15 amino acids. Germline V CDR1 and CDR2: LGHDT, YNNKEL (reference sequence). The CDR3 is CASSPTSANTGELFF. CDR3 bases: TGTGCCAGCAGCCCAACAAGCGCGAACACCGGGGAGCTGTTTTTT.

The chain has TRBV15 and TRBJ2-5; D is unclear. This CDR3 has 12 amino acids. V was cut by 1 base and J by 5 bases, with 5 bases left in between. CDR1 is LNHNV, CDR2 YYDKDF, per germline (reference sequence). The CDR3 spells CATSRGVETQYF. The CDR3 region has the DNA TGTGCCACCAGCAGAGGTGTTGAGACCCAGTACTTC.

V is TRBV14 and J is TRBJ2-4, with a weak D call TRBD2 (5 bases). The CDR3 is 15 amino acids. Germline V lookup: CDR1 SGHDN, CDR2 FVKESK. V lost 5 bases to trimming and J lost 0 bases, with 11 bases between them. The CDR3 DNA reads as TGTGCCAGCAGCGAGCGCGGACTAGCCAAAAACATTCAGTACTTC. Translating it yields CASSERGLAKNIQYF.

This clonotype was seen only a few times. Here the CDR3 reads CASTFTGYNEQFF. In DNA form, the CDR3 reads TGTGCCAGCACCTTCACCGGGTACAATGAGCAGTTCTTC. The chain carries TRBV7-3 and TRBJ2-1; D uncertain. Trimming cost V 7 bases and J 4 bases, with 11 bases left between them. Germline values: CDR1 SGHTA, CDR2 FQGTGA. The length of the CDR3 is 13 residues. Full variable domain (missing parts from reference TRBV7-3 and TRBJ2-1): GAGVSQTPSNKVTEKGKYVELRCDPISGHTALYWYRQSLGQGPEFLIYFQGTGAADDSGLPNDRFFAVRPEGSVSTLKIQRTERGDSAVYLCASTFTGYNEQFFGPGTRLTVL.

The chain links TRBV5-1 to TRBJ2-1; TRBD2 agrees at 8 bases. The CDR3 has 14 residues. The J segment lost 10 bases and the V segment lost 0 bases, leaving 6 bases of the junction unmatched. The V gene's germline CDR1 is SGHRS and CDR2 YFSETQ. As DNA, the CDR3 is TGCGCCAGCAGCTTGGCCGGGACTAGTGAGGAGCAGTTCTTC. Its translation: CASSLAGTSEEQFF.

The CDR3 bases are TGTGCCACCCCAAACGGGACTAGCGGGAGGGATACGCAGTATTTT. Its protein product is CATPNGTSGRDTQYF. The chain uses TRBV2 and TRBJ2-3, with TRBD2 matching 15 bases. The CDR3 spans 15 residues. Germline CDR1 SNHLY, CDR2 FYNNEI. With 10 bases clipped from V and 6 bases from J, the junction kept 8 bases outside the gene matches.

This clonotype was picked up one time. The rearrangement uses TRBV9 and TRBJ2-1; TRBD1 is a possible D gene (5 bases). V lost 6 bases and J 0 bases, leaving 13 bases between the germline ends. CDR3 length equals 15 residues. Germline V gene data show CDR1 as SGDLS and CDR2 as YYNGEE. CDR3 in DNA: TGTGCCAGCACCCTACAGGAGAGCTCCTACAATGAGCAGTTCTTC. Encoded protein: CASTLQESSYNEQFF.

This clonotype was seen ten or more times. The chain links TRBV12-3 or TRBV12-4 to TRBJ2-2; no definite D call. The germline V and J ends were trimmed by 3 bases and 2 bases, with 13 bases remaining between them. This CDR3 is built from 16 residues. CDR3 bases: TGTGCCAGCAGTTTTCATGTTGGCACTAACACCGGGGAGCTGTTTTTT. Its protein is CASSFHVGTNTGELFF.

The chain carries TRBV29-1 and TRBJ1-1, with a tentative D call TRBD1 (6 bases). The germline CDR1 and CDR2 sequences are SQVTM and ANQGSEA. Trimming took off 5 bases at V and 5 bases at J, with 9 bases between the two ends. The CDR3 runs to 11 residues. CDR3 in DNA: TGCAGCGTTTGGACAGTTACTGAAGCTTTCTTT. This sequence encodes CSVWTVTEAFF.